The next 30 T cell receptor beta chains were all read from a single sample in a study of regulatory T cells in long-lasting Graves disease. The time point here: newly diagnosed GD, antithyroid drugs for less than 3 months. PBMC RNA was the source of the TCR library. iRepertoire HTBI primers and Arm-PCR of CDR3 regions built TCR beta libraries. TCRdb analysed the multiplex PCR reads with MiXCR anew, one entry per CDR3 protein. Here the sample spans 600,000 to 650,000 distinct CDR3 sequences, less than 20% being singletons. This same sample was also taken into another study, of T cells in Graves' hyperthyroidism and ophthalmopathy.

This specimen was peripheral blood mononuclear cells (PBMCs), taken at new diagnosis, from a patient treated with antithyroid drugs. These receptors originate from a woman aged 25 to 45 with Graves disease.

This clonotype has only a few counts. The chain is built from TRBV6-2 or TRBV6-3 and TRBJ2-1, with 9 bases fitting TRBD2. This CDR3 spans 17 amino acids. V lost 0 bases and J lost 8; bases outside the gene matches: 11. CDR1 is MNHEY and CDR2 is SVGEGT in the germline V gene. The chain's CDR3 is CASSYSRGSGSAHEQFF. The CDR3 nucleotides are TGTGCCAGCAGTTACTCGAGGGGTAGCGGGAGTGCCCATGAGCAGTTCTTC.

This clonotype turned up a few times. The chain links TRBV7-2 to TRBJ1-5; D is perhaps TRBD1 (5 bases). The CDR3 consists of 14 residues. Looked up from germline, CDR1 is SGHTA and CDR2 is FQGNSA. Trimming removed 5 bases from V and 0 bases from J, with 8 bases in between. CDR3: CASSRQPSNQPQHF. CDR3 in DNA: TGTGCCAGCAGCCGACAGCCTAGCAATCAGCCCCAGCATTTT. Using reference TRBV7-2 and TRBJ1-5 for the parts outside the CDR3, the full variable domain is GAGVSQSPSNKVTEKGKDVELRCDPISGHTALYWYRQSLGQGLEFLIYFQGNSAPDKSGLPSDRFSAERTGGSVSTLTIQRTQQEDSAVYLCASSRQPSNQPQHFGDGTRLSIL.

The CDR3 loop reads CASSDGRGAKYGYTF. As DNA, the CDR3 is TGTGCCAGCAGTGACGGGCGGGGGGCCAAGTATGGCTACACCTTC. This chain uses TRBV7-9 with TRBJ1-2; weak D call: TRBD1 (6 bases). There are 15 residues in the CDR3. Germline CDR1 reads SEHNR; CDR2 reads FQNEAQ (reference sequence). The germline V and J ends were trimmed by 6 bases and 5 bases, with 19 bases remaining between them.

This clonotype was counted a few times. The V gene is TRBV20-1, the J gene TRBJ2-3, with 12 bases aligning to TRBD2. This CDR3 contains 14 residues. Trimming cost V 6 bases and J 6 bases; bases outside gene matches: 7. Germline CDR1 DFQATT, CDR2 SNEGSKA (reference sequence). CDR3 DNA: TGCAGTGCCAGGGGGGGACTAGCGGGTGATACGCAGTATTTT. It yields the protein CSARGGLAGDTQYF.

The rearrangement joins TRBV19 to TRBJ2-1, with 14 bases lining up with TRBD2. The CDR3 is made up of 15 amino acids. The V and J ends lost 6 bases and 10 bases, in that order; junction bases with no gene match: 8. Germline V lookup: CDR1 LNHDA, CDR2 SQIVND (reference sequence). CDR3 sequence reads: CASRPGLAGGQEQFF. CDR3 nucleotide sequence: TGTGCCAGTAGACCCGGACTAGCGGGAGGACAGGAGCAGTTCTTC.

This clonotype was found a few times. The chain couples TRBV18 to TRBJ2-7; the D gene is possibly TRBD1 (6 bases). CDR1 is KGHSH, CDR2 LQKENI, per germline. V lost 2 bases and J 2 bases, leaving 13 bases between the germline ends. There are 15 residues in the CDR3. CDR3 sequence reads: CASSPVLQGPYEQYF. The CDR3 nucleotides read TGTGCCAGCTCACCAGTTCTACAGGGCCCCTACGAGCAGTACTTC.

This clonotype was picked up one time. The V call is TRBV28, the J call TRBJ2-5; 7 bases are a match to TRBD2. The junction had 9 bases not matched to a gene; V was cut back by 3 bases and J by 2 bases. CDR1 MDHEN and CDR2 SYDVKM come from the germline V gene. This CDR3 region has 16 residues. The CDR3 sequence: CASSLGPGRGQETQYF. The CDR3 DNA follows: TGTGCCAGCAGTTTGGGCCCGGGGAGGGGACAAGAGACCCAGTACTTC. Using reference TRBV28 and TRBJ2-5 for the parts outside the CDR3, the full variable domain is DVKVTQSSRYLVKRTGEKVFLECVQDMDHENMFWYRQDPGLGLRLIYFSYDVKMKEKGDIPEGYSVSREKKERFSLILESASTNQTSMYLCASSLGPGRGQETQYFGPGTRLLVL.

Written as DNA, the CDR3 is TGTGCCAGTAGTATTCAGGTGGCGAACTATGGCTACACCTTC. Translated, it gives CASSIQVANYGYTF. V gene TRBV19 combines with J gene TRBJ1-2; no definite D call. Germline V gene sequence: CDR1 LNHDA, CDR2 SQIVND (reference sequence). This CDR3 has 14 residues. Trimming pared 3 bases from V and 2 bases from J, leaving 10 bases between.

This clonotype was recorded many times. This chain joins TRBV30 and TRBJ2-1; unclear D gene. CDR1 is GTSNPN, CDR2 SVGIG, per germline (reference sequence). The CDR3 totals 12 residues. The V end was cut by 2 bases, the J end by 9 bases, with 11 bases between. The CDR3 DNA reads TGTGCCTGGAGTCGCCCGGCGAGTGAGCAGTTCTTC. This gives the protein CAWSRPASEQFF.

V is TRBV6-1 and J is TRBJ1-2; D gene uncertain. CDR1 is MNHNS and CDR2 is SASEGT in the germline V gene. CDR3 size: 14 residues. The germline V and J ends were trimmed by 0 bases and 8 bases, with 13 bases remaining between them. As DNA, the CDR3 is TGTGCCAGCAGTGAAGCGCTAGGGAGTAGGGGCTACACCTTC. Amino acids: CASSEALGSRGYTF.

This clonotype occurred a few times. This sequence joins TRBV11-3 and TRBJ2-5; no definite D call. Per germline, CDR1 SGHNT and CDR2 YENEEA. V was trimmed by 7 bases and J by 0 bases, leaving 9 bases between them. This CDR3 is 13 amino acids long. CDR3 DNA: TGTGCCAGCAAAAGTGCGCACCAAGAGACCCAGTACTTC. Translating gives CASKSAHQETQYF.

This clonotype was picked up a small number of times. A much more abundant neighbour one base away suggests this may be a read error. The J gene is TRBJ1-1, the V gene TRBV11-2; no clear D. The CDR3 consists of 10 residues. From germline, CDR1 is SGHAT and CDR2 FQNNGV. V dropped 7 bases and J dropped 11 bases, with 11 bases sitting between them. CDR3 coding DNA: TGTGCCAGCACGCGGACGGGGGCTTTCTTT. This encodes CASTRTGAFF. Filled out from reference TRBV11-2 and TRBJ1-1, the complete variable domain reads EAGVAQSPRYKIIEKRQSVAFWCNPISGHATLYWYQQILGQGPKLLIQFQNNGVVDDSQLPKDRFSAERLKGVDSTLKIQPAKLEDSAVYLCASTRTGAFFGQGTRLTVV.

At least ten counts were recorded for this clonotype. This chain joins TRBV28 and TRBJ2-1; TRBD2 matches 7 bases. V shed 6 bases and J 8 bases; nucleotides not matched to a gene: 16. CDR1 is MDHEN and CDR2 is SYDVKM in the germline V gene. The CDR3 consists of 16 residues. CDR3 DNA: TGTGCCAGCAGCGACCGAGGATGGCGGGAGAGGTATGAGCAGTTCTTC. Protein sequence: CASSDRGWRERYEQFF.

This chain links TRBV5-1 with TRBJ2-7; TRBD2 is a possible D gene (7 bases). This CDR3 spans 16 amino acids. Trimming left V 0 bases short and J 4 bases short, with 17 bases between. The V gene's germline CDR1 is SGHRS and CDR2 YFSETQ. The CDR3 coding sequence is TGCGCCAGCAGCTTGGGCAACCCGGGGGGCCAGTACGAGCAGTACTTC. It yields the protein CASSLGNPGGQYEQYF.

The CDR3 loop reads CASSVGLGGEQFF. For the CDR3, the DNA is TGTGCCAGCAGCGTAGGACTGGGGGGGGAGCAGTTCTTC. J is TRBJ2-1 and V is TRBV9; 7 nucleotides match TRBD2. Trimming took 0 bases from V and 10 from J; bases not matched to a gene: 4. From germline, CDR1 is SGDLS and CDR2 YYNGEE. CDR3 length: 13 amino acids. The full variable domain, its missing parts supplied by reference TRBV9 and TRBJ2-1, is DSGVTQTPKHLITATGQRVTLRCSPRSGDLSVYWYQQSLDQGLQFLIQYYNGEERAKGNILERFSAQQFPDLHSELNLSSLELGDSALYFCASSVGLGGEQFFGPGTRLTVL.

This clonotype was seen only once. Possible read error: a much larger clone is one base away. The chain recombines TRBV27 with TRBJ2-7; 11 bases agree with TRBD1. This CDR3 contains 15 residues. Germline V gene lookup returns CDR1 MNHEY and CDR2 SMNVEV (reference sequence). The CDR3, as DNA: TGTGCCAGCAGTTCCGTGGACAGGGGGCTCTACGGGCAGTACTTC. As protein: CASSSVDRGLYGQYF.

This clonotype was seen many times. As DNA, the CDR3 is TGTGCCAGCAGCTTAGGTTACACAGATACGCAGTATTTT. It yields the protein CASSLGYTDTQYF. The chain links TRBV11-2 to TRBJ2-3; D gene uncertain. The CDR3 length is 13 residues. Trimming left V 1 base short and J 2 bases short, with 4 bases between. Germline loops: CDR1 SGHAT, CDR2 FQNNGV.

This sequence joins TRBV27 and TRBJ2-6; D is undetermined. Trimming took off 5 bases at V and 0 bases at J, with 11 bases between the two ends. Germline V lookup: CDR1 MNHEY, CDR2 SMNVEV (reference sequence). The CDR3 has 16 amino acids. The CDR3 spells CASSGSGSSGANVLTF. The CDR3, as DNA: TGTGCCAGCAGTGGGTCAGGCAGCTCTGGGGCCAACGTCCTGACTTTC.

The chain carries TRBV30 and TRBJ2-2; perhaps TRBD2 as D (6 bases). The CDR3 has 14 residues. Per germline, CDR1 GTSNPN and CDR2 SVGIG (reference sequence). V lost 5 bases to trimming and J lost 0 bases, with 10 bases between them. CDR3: CAWCLAPNTGELFF. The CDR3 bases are TGTGCCTGGTGTCTAGCGCCGAACACCGGGGAGCTGTTTTTT.

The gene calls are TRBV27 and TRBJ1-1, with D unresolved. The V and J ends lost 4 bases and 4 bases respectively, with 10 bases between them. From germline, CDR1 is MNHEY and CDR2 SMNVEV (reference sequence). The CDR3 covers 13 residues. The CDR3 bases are TGTGCCAGCAGTTCTAGGTACGGCACTGAAGCTTTCTTT. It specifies CASSSRYGTEAFF.

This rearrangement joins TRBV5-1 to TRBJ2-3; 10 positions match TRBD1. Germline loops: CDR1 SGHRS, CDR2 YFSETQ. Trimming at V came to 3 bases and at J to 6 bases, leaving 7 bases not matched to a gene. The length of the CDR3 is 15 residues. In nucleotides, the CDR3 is TGCGCCAGCAGCTCGGGACAGGGGCATGGGGATACGCAGTATTTT. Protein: CASSSGQGHGDTQYF.

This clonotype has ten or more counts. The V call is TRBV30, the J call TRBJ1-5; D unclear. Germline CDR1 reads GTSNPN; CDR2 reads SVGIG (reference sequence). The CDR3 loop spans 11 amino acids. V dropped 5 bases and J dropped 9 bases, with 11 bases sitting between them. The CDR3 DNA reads TGTGCCTGGGGCGCAGGCGGGCCCCAGCATTTT. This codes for CAWGAGGPQHF.

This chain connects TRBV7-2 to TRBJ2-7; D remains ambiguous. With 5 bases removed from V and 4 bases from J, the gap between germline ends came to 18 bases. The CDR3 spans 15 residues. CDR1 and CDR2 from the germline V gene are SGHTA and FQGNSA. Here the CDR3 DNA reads TGTGCCAGCAGCCCTCCGCCGTATGTGCCATACGAGCAGTACTTC. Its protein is CASSPPPYVPYEQYF. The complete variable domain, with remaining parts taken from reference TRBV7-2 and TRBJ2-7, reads GAGVSQSPSNKVTEKGKDVELRCDPISGHTALYWYRQSLGQGLEFLIYFQGNSAPDKSGLPSDRFSAERTGGSVSTLTIQRTQQEDSAVYLCASSPPPYVPYEQYFGPGTRLTVT.

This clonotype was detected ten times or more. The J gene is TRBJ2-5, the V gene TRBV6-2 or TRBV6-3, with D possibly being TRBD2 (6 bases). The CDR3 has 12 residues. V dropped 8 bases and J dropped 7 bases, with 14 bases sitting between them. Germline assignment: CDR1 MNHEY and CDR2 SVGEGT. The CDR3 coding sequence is TGTGCCAGCTCCCAAGGGACTCCGACCCAGTACTTC. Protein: CASSQGTPTQYF.

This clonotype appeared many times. The DNA of the CDR3 is TGTGCCAGTAGTATGGACAGGGTGAGAGCTTTCTTT. It translates to CASSMDRVRAFF. The chain carries TRBV19 and TRBJ1-1; 8 nucleotides line up with TRBD1. Unmatched junction bases numbered 4, after V lost 3 bases and J lost 10 bases. CDR1 is LNHDA and CDR2 is SQIVND in the germline V gene (reference sequence). The CDR3 is 12 residues long.

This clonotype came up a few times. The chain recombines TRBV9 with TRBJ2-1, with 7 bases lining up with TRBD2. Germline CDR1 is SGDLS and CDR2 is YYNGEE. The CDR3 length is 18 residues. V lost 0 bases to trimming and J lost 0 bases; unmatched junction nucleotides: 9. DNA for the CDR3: TGTGCCAGCAGCGTAGCTGGGCTAGCGGAAAGCTCCTACAATGAGCAGTTCTTC. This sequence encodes CASSVAGLAESSYNEQFF.

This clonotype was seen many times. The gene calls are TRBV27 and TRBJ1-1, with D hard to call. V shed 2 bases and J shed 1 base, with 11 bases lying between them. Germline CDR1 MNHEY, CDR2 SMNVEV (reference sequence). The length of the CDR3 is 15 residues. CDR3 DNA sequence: TGTGCCAGCAGTTTACTTAGCAGAGAGAACACTGAAGCTTTCTTT. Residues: CASSLLSRENTEAFF.

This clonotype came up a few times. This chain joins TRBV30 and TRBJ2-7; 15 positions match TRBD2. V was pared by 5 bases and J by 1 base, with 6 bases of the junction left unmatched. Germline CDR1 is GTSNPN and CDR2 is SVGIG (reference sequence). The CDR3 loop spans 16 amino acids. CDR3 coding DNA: TGTGCCTGGGCCGGGACTAGCGGGAGGAGATCCTACGAGCAGTACTTC. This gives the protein CAWAGTSGRRSYEQYF.

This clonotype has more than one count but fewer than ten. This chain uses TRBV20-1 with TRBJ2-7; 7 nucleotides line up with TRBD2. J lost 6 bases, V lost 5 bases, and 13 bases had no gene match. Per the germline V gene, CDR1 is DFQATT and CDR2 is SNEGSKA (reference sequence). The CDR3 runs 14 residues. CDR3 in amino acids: CSARPLADNFEQYF. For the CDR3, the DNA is TGCAGTGCTCGCCCCCTAGCGGATAACTTCGAGCAGTACTTC.

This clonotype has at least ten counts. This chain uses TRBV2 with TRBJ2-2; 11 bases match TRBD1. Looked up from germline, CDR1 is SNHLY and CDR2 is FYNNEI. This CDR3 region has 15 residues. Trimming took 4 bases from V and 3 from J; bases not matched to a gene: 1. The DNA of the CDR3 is TGTGCCAGCAGTGGGACAGGGGGCTACACCGGGGAGCTGTTTTTT. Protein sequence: CASSGTGGYTGELFF.